These 30 T cell receptor beta chains came from one sample sequenced in a study of human T cells and chemical hapten exposure (dated by TCRdb to 2020 to 2022). The library was made by RACE. Sequenced using a NextSeq 500. TCRdb passed the public sequencing reads through fastp at Q25 and MiXCR, retaining productive beta sequences. Under each unique CDR3 protein, matching rows form one entry showing the most common genes and DNA. Across this sample there are approximately 370,000 distinct CDR3 sequences, with 4.5% to 5.5% seen only once. The ten biggest clones cover 7% to 10% of the sample. The meaning of the sample's time point label: pre-sensitization, week 0. The sample's treatment or condition, from its label and the paper: therapeutic diphenylcyclopropenone sensitization with weekly scalp DPC. Source: whole blood, taken in connection with sensitization to the hapten diphenylcyclopropenone (DPC). All receptors derive from a woman aged 18-30 years with alopecia areata. Some clones in this sample may be carry-over from other donors' samples.

Many counts were recorded for this clonotype. The chain carries TRBV20-1 and TRBJ2-3, with D hard to call. The CDR3 runs 11 residues. Germline assignment: CDR1 DFQATT and CDR2 SNEGSKA (reference sequence). Between the trimmed V and J ends, which lost 6 bases and 3 bases, there was a span of 7 bases. The chain's CDR3 is CSAVKTDTQYF. CDR3 in DNA: TGCAGTGCGGTCAAGACAGATACGCAGTATTTT.

The table lists this clonotype with many counts. The chain uses TRBV6-5 and TRBJ2-7, with D uncertain. The CDR3 loop spans 17 amino acids. Germline CDR1 and CDR2: MNHEY and SVGAGI. V was pared by 0 bases and J by 0 bases, with 15 bases between. CDR3 amino acids: CASSYSTGTADSYEQYF. The DNA for the CDR3 is TGTGCCAGCAGTTACTCGACCGGAACAGCTGACTCCTACGAGCAGTACTTC.

This clonotype was seen at least ten times. V usage is TRBV7-2 and J usage is TRBJ2-7; the D gene is possibly TRBD1 (6 bases). The germline V gene encodes CDR1 SGHTA and CDR2 FQGNSA. CDR3 size: 15 residues. Trimming shortened V by 0 bases and J by 0 bases, and 9 bases separated the two germline ends. Here the CDR3 reads CASSLAGAYSYEQYF. CDR3 DNA sequence: TGTGCCAGCAGCTTAGCGGGGGCATACTCCTACGAGCAGTACTTC.

This clonotype was observed at least ten times. The chain uses TRBV5-1 and TRBJ1-5, with D maybe TRBD1 (6 bases). Germline V gene sequence: CDR1 SGHRS, CDR2 YFSETQ. Between the trimmed V and J ends, which lost 3 bases and 0 bases, there was a span of 7 bases. The CDR3 sequence is 14 residues long. The CDR3 reads CASSSGDSNQPQHF. CDR3 in DNA: TGCGCCAGCAGCTCAGGGGATAGCAATCAGCCCCAGCATTTT.

The rearrangement links TRBV5-1 to TRBJ2-7; 12 bases agree with TRBD2. V shed 0 bases and J 2 bases; nucleotides not matched to a gene: 3. The CDR3 length is 16 residues. The germline V gene encodes CDR1 SGHRS and CDR2 YFSETQ. The CDR3, as DNA: TGCGCCAGCAGCTTGGGACTAGCGGGGGCCGCCTACGAGCAGTACTTC. The encoded protein is CASSLGLAGAAYEQYF.

At least ten counts were recorded for this clonotype. The chain recombines TRBV28 with TRBJ2-7; a weak D match, TRBD2 (6 bases). Germline V gives CDR1 MDHEN, CDR2 SYDVKM. Trimming pared 7 bases from V and 7 bases from J, leaving 11 bases between. The length of the CDR3 is 11 residues. The CDR3 region has the DNA TGTGCCAGCACCCTGGAGGGGGAGCAGTACTTC. Translation gives CASTLEGEQYF.

Many counts were recorded for this clonotype. The V call is TRBV7-2, the J call TRBJ1-1; D not resolved. The CDR3 is 11 amino acids. The germline V gene has CDR1 SGHTA and CDR2 FQGNSA. V lost 4 bases to trimming and J lost 7 bases, with 7 bases between them. CDR3 in amino acids: CASSWTNEAFF. CDR3 DNA: TGTGCCAGCAGCTGGACGAATGAAGCTTTCTTT. Together with reference TRBV7-2 and TRBJ1-1, the CDR3 gives the full variable domain: GAGVSQSPSNKVTEKGKDVELRCDPISGHTALYWYRQSLGQGLEFLIYFQGNSAPDKSGLPSDRFSAERTGGSVSTLTIQRTQQEDSAVYLCASSWTNEAFFGQGTRLTVV.

This clonotype occurred a few times. The V call is TRBV12-3 or TRBV12-4, the J call TRBJ2-2; 11 nucleotides match TRBD2. The CDR3 totals 18 residues. With V trimmed by 3 bases and J by 1 base, 7 bases remained unmatched. The CDR3, as DNA: TGTGCCAGCAGTTTTGGGGGACTAGCGGTCAGGAACACCGGGGAGCTGTTTTTT. Translating it yields CASSFGGLAVRNTGELFF.

There are many counts of this clonotype. The rearrangement joins TRBV6-2 or TRBV6-3 to TRBJ1-1, with D possibly being TRBD1 (5 bases). Germline loops: CDR1 MNHEY, CDR2 SVGEGT. This CDR3 has 14 residues. Trimming stripped 5 bases from V and 2 bases from J, with 12 bases between. The CDR3 nucleotides read TGTGCCAGCAGTCCCGACAGAATTAACACTGAAGCTTTCTTT. It encodes CASSPDRINTEAFF.

V gene TRBV28 combines with J gene TRBJ1-5, with D unclear. The CDR3 is 15 amino acids. Trimming removed 5 bases from V and 0 bases from J, with 11 bases in between. Germline V lookup: CDR1 MDHEN, CDR2 SYDVKM. CDR3 loop: CASSHSDASNQPQHF. For the CDR3, the DNA is TGTGCCAGCAGTCACTCGGACGCTAGCAATCAGCCCCAGCATTTT. Combining the CDR3 with reference TRBV28 and TRBJ1-5 gives the whole variable domain DVKVTQSSRYLVKRTGEKVFLECVQDMDHENMFWYRQDPGLGLRLIYFSYDVKMKEKGDIPEGYSVSREKKERFSLILESASTNQTSMYLCASSHSDASNQPQHFGDGTRLSIL.

This chain connects TRBV4-1 to TRBJ2-1, with D unclear. Germline V CDR1 and CDR2: MGHRA, YSYEKL. V dropped 1 base and J dropped 7 bases, with 14 bases sitting between them. The CDR3 contains 15 residues. DNA for the CDR3: TGCGCCAGCAGCCAAGTATCCGACCCGAGGAATGAGCAGTTCTTC. Its protein is CASSQVSDPRNEQFF.

This clonotype was counted ten times or more. V usage is TRBV6-5 and J usage is TRBJ1-6; D is uncertain. The CDR3 is 13 amino acids. In germline, CDR1 is MNHEY, CDR2 SVGAGI. V was clipped by 5 bases and J by 9 bases, with 11 bases between them. The CDR3 loop reads CASSPSDRSPLHF. In DNA, the CDR3 is TGTGCCAGCAGTCCGTCGGACCGTTCACCCCTCCACTTT.

This clonotype appeared a few times. The chain employs TRBV7-9 and TRBJ1-3; possibly TRBD1 for D (5 bases). This CDR3 comprises 15 residues. Trimming removed 6 bases at V and 2 bases at J, with 14 bases between. The germline V gene encodes CDR1 SEHNR and CDR2 FQNEAQ (reference sequence). The CDR3 sequence: CASRIPGTAGNTIYF. DNA of the CDR3: TGTGCCAGCAGAATTCCCGGGACTGCTGGAAACACCATATATTTT.

This clonotype was observed many times. One end of the junction fails to match germline, which may point to a read error. J is TRBJ2-1 and V is TRBV12-3 or TRBV12-4; 9 nucleotides align to TRBD2. The CDR3 covers 12 residues. CDR3 in DNA: TGTGCCAGCAGATTAGCGGGGGACGAGCAGTTCTTC. Its translation is CASRLAGDEQFF.

This clonotype was observed at least ten times. J is TRBJ2-7 and V is TRBV19, with TRBD1 identical over 8 bases. The CDR3 is 14 amino acids. CDR1 and CDR2 from the germline V gene are LNHDA and SQIVND (reference sequence). The V gene end was trimmed by 5 bases and the J gene end by 2 bases; junction bases not matched to a gene: 5. The CDR3 sequence is CASSRGQGTYEQYF. In DNA form, the CDR3 reads TGTGCCAGTAGTCGAGGACAGGGAACCTACGAGCAGTACTTC.

This clonotype was picked up many times. The genes are TRBV7-2 and TRBJ2-2; D is ambiguous. V lost 2 bases, J lost 6 bases, and 7 bases lay in between. From germline, CDR1 is SGHTA and CDR2 FQGNSA. This CDR3 has 13 amino acids. This CDR3 reads CASSLRNAGELFF. CDR3 nucleotides: TGTGCCAGCAGCTTAAGAAACGCCGGGGAGCTGTTTTTT. The full variable domain, completed using reference TRBV7-2 and TRBJ2-2, is GAGVSQSPSNKVTEKGKDVELRCDPISGHTALYWYRQSLGQGLEFLIYFQGNSAPDKSGLPSDRFSAERTGGSVSTLTIQRTQQEDSAVYLCASSLRNAGELFFGEGSRLTVL.

The rearrangement joins TRBV12-3 or TRBV12-4 to TRBJ2-1, with TRBD1 matching 9 bases. The CDR3 covers 16 residues. V shed 5 bases and J 0 bases; nucleotides not matched to a gene: 5. The CDR3 DNA follows: TGTGCCAGCAGTCCAAACAGGGGGCCCTCCTACAATGAGCAGTTCTTC. Translating it yields CASSPNRGPSYNEQFF.

In regard to this clonotype: This is likely a read error, given that the CDR3 carries no conserved phenylalanine or tryptophan at its end. The chain couples TRBV11-3 to TRBJ2-3; 12 bases are shared with TRBD2. Germline V gene sequence: CDR1 SGHNT, CDR2 YENEEA. After removal of 5 bases from V and 2 bases from J, the junction contained 5 bases not matched to a gene. There are 16 residues in the CDR3. Here the CDR3 reads CASSPGLAGTTDTQYL. CDR3 bases: TGTGCCAGCAGCCCCGGACTAGCGGGGACCACAGATACGCAGTATTTA.

The sample holds many counts of this clonotype. CDR3: CASSLMGYSNQPQHF. The DNA for the CDR3 is TGTGCCAGCAGTTTAATGGGGTACAGCAATCAGCCCCAGCATTTT. The chain couples TRBV27 to TRBJ1-5, with unresolved D. This CDR3 spans 15 amino acids. Trimming took 2 bases from V and 1 from J, leaving 9 bases between them. CDR1 is MNHEY, CDR2 SMNVEV, per germline (reference sequence).

The table lists this clonotype with many counts. V usage is TRBV3-1 and J usage is TRBJ1-2, with D maybe TRBD1 (5 bases). This CDR3 is built from 12 residues. Germline lookup yields CDR1 LGHDT and CDR2 YNNKEL (reference sequence). Trimming removed 4 bases at V and 4 bases at J, with 7 bases between. The CDR3 bases are TGTGCCAGCAGCCCAGGGAGCTATGGCTACACCTTC. Translated, it gives CASSPGSYGYTF.

The table lists this clonotype with a few counts. The genes are TRBV10-3 and TRBJ2-3, with TRBD2 identical over 8 bases. Germline assignment: CDR1 ENHRY and CDR2 SYGVKD. The CDR3 length is 15 residues. Germline trimming cut 5 bases from V and 2 bases from J; bases unmatched to any gene: 6. CDR3 region: CAISKTSAVTDTQYF. The CDR3 DNA is TGTGCCATCAGTAAGACTAGCGCCGTCACAGATACGCAGTATTTT.

The gene calls are TRBV5-1 and TRBJ1-2; TRBD1 aligns across 10 bases. The CDR3 length is 14 residues. Germline values: CDR1 SGHRS, CDR2 YFSETQ. The V gene end was trimmed by 0 bases and the J gene end by 4 bases; junction bases not matched to a gene: 0. CDR3 amino acids: CASSLGDRGYGYTF. The CDR3 DNA is TGCGCCAGCAGCTTGGGGGACAGGGGCTATGGCTACACCTTC.

The chain carries TRBV7-2 and TRBJ1-1, with D unresolved. Trimming took off 5 bases at V and 2 bases at J, with 9 bases between the two ends. The CDR3 length is 13 residues. The germline V gene has CDR1 SGHTA and CDR2 FQGNSA. CDR3 nucleotides: TGTGCCAGCAGCCACGCAGTAAACACTGAAGCTTTCTTT. Protein product: CASSHAVNTEAFF.

The rearrangement uses TRBV7-9 and TRBJ2-1; a weak D match, TRBD1 (6 bases). V was shortened by 6 bases and J by 8 bases, with 17 bases between the two germline ends. Germline CDR1 is SEHNR and CDR2 is FQNEAQ (reference sequence). The CDR3 runs 14 residues. CDR3 loop: CASRSEGVWDEQFF. CDR3 nucleotides: TGTGCCAGCAGATCCGAGGGGGTGTGGGATGAGCAGTTCTTC. The entire variable domain, with the rest obtained from reference TRBV7-9 and TRBJ2-1, is as follows: DTGVSQNPRHKITKRGQNVTFRCDPISEHNRLYWYRQTLGQGPEFLTYFQNEAQLEKSRLLSDRFSAERPKGSFSTLEIQRTEQGDSAMYLCASRSEGVWDEQFFGPGTRLTVL.

V and J are TRBV19 and TRBJ1-5; D ambiguous. V lost 5 bases and J 5 bases, leaving 19 bases between the germline ends. This CDR3 has 16 amino acids. Germline CDR1 LNHDA, CDR2 SQIVND (reference sequence). The CDR3 DNA sequence: TGTGCCAGTAGTTCCTCGTCAGCCCCAGAGGATCAGCCCCAGCATTTT. This translates into CASSSSSAPEDQPQHF.

This clonotype was seen more than once but under ten times. The chain joins TRBV10-3 to TRBJ2-7; D assignment may be TRBD1 or TRBD2 (5 bases each). This CDR3 has 14 amino acids. Germline V gene data show CDR1 as ENHRY and CDR2 as SYGVKD. V was pared by 1 base and J by 6 bases, with 13 bases between. The CDR3 here is CAISEFERGSEQYF. The CDR3, as DNA: TGTGCCATCAGTGAGTTCGAGAGGGGTTCCGAGCAGTACTTC.

CDR3 DNA: TGTGCCAGCAGCTTCTGGACTAACTATGGCTACACCTTC. This sequence encodes CASSFWTNYGYTF. The chain uses TRBV5-4 and TRBJ1-2; D not resolved. V lost 2 bases to trimming and J lost 0 bases, with 5 bases between them. Germline values: CDR1 SGHNT, CDR2 YYREEE (reference sequence). This CDR3 spans 13 amino acids. The whole variable domain, remainder taken from reference TRBV5-4 and TRBJ1-2, is ETGVTQSPTHLIKTRGQQVTLRCSSQSGHNTVSWYQQALGQGPQFIFQYYREEENGRGNFPPRFSGLQFPNYSSELNVNALELDDSALYLCASSFWTNYGYTFGSGTRLTVV.

In its sample, this clonotype was seen a few times. The chain uses TRBV5-5 and TRBJ1-6; no firm D call. V shed 7 bases and J shed 0 bases, with 14 bases lying between them. CDR1 and CDR2 from the germline V gene are SGHKS and YYEKEE (reference sequence). This CDR3 region has 16 residues. The CDR3 nucleotides are TGTGCCAGCGCCACTTCCCAAAGCTCCTATAATTCACCCCTCCACTTT. Translation: CASATSQSSYNSPLHF.

This clonotype came up many times. This chain joins TRBV3-1 and TRBJ2-1; 8 nucleotides line up with TRBD2. This CDR3 region has 18 residues. In germline, CDR1 is LGHDT, CDR2 YNNKEL (reference sequence). The ends lost 0 bases at V and 5 bases at J; junction bases unmatched: 12. The CDR3 DNA reads TGTGCCAGCAGCCAAGAAACAAACGGGGGGGCTTTAGACAATGAGCAGTTCTTC. Protein product: CASSQETNGGALDNEQFF.

Ten or more counts support this clonotype. The rearrangement joins TRBV7-9 to TRBJ2-3; unclear D gene. V was pared by 1 base and J by 4 bases, with 9 bases between. Germline assignment: CDR1 SEHNR and CDR2 FQNEAQ (reference sequence). The CDR3 totals 14 residues. CDR3 sequence reads: CASSLGVGPDTQYF. Written as DNA, the CDR3 is TGTGCCAGCAGCTTAGGGGTCGGGCCAGATACGCAGTATTTT.